These 27 T cell receptor beta chains originate from one sample sequenced in a study of T cells in Graves' hyperthyroidism and ophthalmopathy. Amplification targeted TCR beta CDR3 regions from RNA transcripts. Researchers ran a first-round RT-PCR on the TCR CDR3 using the HTBI primer set. MiXCR, applied by TCRdb to the multiplex PCR reads, yields one record per CDR3 protein. The sample contains roughly 700,000 distinct CDR3 sequences, 35% of which appear only once. The specimen was blood. The receptors come from a woman in her 40s with Graves' hyperthyroidism.

This clonotype was picked up a small number of times. A read error may be the cause here, since a much bigger clone is one base away. The genes are TRBV19 and TRBJ1-1, with D possibly matching TRBD1 (6 bases). CDR1 LNHDA and CDR2 SQIVND come from the germline V gene (reference sequence). V was shortened by 9 bases and J by 0 bases, with 14 bases between the two germline ends. This CDR3 contains 14 residues. The CDR3 coding sequence is TGTGCCAGCTCGCAGGGGACTATGAACACTGAAGCTTTCTTT. Protein product: CASSQGTMNTEAFF.

This clonotype was counted at least ten times. The junction and the germline gene differ at one end; a read error may be behind it. CDR3 nucleotides: TGTGCCAGCAGTGAGTCGATCCCTGAGGCTTTCTTT. It yields the protein CASSESIPEAFF. The genes are TRBV2 and TRBJ1-1; unclear D gene. CDR3 length equals 12 residues. Germline V gene lookup returns CDR1 SNHLY and CDR2 FYNNEI.

This clonotype was detected once. V and J are TRBV4-3 and TRBJ2-7, with D perhaps matching TRBD2 (7 bases). CDR3 length: 19 amino acids. Germline CDR1 reads LGHNA; CDR2 reads YSLEER. Trimming stripped 0 bases from V and 2 bases from J, with 23 bases between. The CDR3 sequence is CASSQDNTLGGGLTYEQYF. The CDR3 DNA reads TGCGCCAGCAGCCAAGATAATACTCTGGGGGGGGGCCTCACCTACGAGCAGTACTTC.

V is TRBV20-1 and J is TRBJ1-1; TRBD1 might be the D (6 bases). Deletions cut 6 bases from V and 4 bases from J, with 21 bases between. The germline gives CDR1 DFQATT, CDR2 SNEGSKA (reference sequence). This CDR3 spans 15 amino acids. The CDR3 DNA follows: TGCAGTGCCCACCTACGACAGGTGGGAGCCACTGAAGCTTTCTTT. It encodes CSAHLRQVGATEAFF.

This clonotype has a handful of counts. The rearrangement joins TRBV4-3 to TRBJ1-6; D uncertain. This CDR3 region has 15 residues. V shed 4 bases and J shed 8 bases, with 15 bases lying between them. The V gene's germline CDR1 is LGHNA and CDR2 YSLEER. The DNA of the CDR3 is TGCGCCAGCAGCCCATGGCTAAACAGTTATTCACCCCTCCACTTT. This encodes CASSPWLNSYSPLHF.

As concerns this clonotype: A read error may explain this, as a much larger clone is one base away. No conserved phenylalanine or tryptophan ends this CDR3, so it is likely a read error. The chain links TRBV9 to TRBJ1-1; D gene ambiguous. Trimming took 0 bases from V and 6 from J, leaving 12 bases between them. The V gene's germline CDR1 is SGDLS and CDR2 YYNGEE. This CDR3 spans 14 amino acids. The CDR3 sequence: CASSVGSSEAEAFS. CDR3 bases: TGTGCCAGCAGCGTAGGCAGTTCTGAGGCTGAAGCTTTCTCT.

The chain is built from TRBV7-2 and TRBJ2-5; tentatively, D is TRBD1 or TRBD2 (5 bases each). Trimming took 6 bases from V and 7 from J, leaving 24 bases between them. The CDR3 is made up of 16 amino acids. Per germline, CDR1 SGHTA and CDR2 FQGNSA. CDR3 DNA sequence: TGTGCCAGCAGTTACCCGCCAGCGGAGGTTAGGGGGACCCAGTACTTC. Translating it yields CASSYPPAEVRGTQYF.

This chain uses TRBV7-9 with TRBJ1-6; 9 bases are a match to TRBD1. The junction had 4 bases not matched to a gene; V was cut back by 1 base and J by 9 bases. The CDR3 covers 15 residues. CDR1 and CDR2 (germline): SEHNR, FQNEAQ (reference sequence). CDR3 protein: CASSLETGGGSPLHF. For the CDR3, the DNA is TGTGCCAGCAGCTTAGAGACAGGGGGTGGTTCACCCCTCCACTTT.

The chain carries TRBV28 and TRBJ2-5, with 7 nucleotides matching TRBD2. Germline assignment: CDR1 MDHEN and CDR2 SYDVKM. V gave up 2 bases and J gave up 5 bases; unmatched junction bases: 5. CDR3 length equals 14 residues. CDR3 sequence (DNA): TGTGCCAGCAGTTTAGGGGGGGAGGCGGAGACCCAGTACTTC. Its translation: CASSLGGEAETQYF.

This clonotype has at least ten counts. V usage is TRBV4-3 and J usage is TRBJ2-7, with D perhaps TRBD1 (6 bases). The germline gives CDR1 LGHNA, CDR2 YSLEER. V was trimmed by 1 base and J by 1 base, leaving 8 bases between them. This CDR3 comprises 14 residues. Here the CDR3 DNA reads TGCGCCAGCAGCCAAGCACAGGGTTCCTACGAGCAGTACTTC. Its protein is CASSQAQGSYEQYF.

The chain recombines TRBV4-1 with TRBJ2-2, with D tentatively TRBD1 or TRBD2 (5 bases each). The CDR3 is made up of 16 amino acids. The germline V gene has CDR1 MGHRA and CDR2 YSYEKL. V lost 0 bases, J lost 9 bases, and 17 bases lay in between. Written as DNA, the CDR3 is TGCGCCAGCAGCCAAGATCGGGACGAATACAACCGGGAGCTGTTTTTT. It yields the protein CASSQDRDEYNRELFF.

This clonotype was found a few times. This chain connects TRBV7-9 to TRBJ1-1, with D unresolved. The germline V gene encodes CDR1 SEHNR and CDR2 FQNEAQ (reference sequence). V lost 5 bases and J 7 bases, leaving 11 bases between the germline ends. CDR3 length: 12 residues. CDR3 nucleotides: TGTGCCAGCAGCATCCACGAAGGTGAAGCTTTCTTT. Translating gives CASSIHEGEAFF.

Points on this clonotype: This is likely a read error, given that the CDR3 carries no conserved phenylalanine or tryptophan at its end. The CDR3 nucleotides read TGTGCCAGCAGCGCACCGGGACAGGCGAACACTGAAGCTTTCTCT. Protein sequence: CASSAPGQANTEAFS. V usage is TRBV13 and J usage is TRBJ1-1; TRBD1 aligns across 8 bases. V was pared by 5 bases and J by 1 base, with 6 bases of the junction left unmatched. Germline V lookup: CDR1 PRHDT, CDR2 FYEKMQ (reference sequence). CDR3 length: 15 residues.

This clonotype showed up many times. The chain is built from TRBV7-3 and TRBJ2-2; D possibly corresponds to TRBD2 (6 bases). Germline V CDR1 and CDR2: SGHTA, FQGTGA. V lost 5 bases to trimming and J lost 7 bases, with 17 bases between them. The CDR3 loop spans 15 amino acids. The CDR3 loop reads CASSPRDWKGGELFF. CDR3 DNA: TGTGCCAGCAGCCCCAGGGACTGGAAAGGCGGGGAGCTGTTTTTT.

The J gene is TRBJ2-7, the V gene TRBV7-2; a weak D match, TRBD1 (5 bases). Germline V gene sequence: CDR1 SGHTA, CDR2 FQGNSA. The CDR3 spans 13 residues. The ends were cut back, 4 bases at V and 7 bases at J, with 14 bases in the middle. Here the CDR3 DNA reads TGTGCCAGCAGCTCCGGACCAGGGATGGAGCAGTACTTC. It specifies CASSSGPGMEQYF.

CDR3 amino acids: CASSSEYNQPQHF. CDR3 sequence (DNA): TGCGCCAGCAGCTCCGAGTATAATCAGCCCCAGCATTTT. V gene TRBV5-1 combines with J gene TRBJ1-5, with D hard to call. The CDR3 runs to 13 residues. From germline, CDR1 is SGHRS and CDR2 YFSETQ. Trimming left V 3 bases short and J 4 bases short, with 8 bases between.

This clonotype was seen many times. CDR3 protein: CSARRQENSPLHF. The CDR3, as DNA: TGCAGTGCTAGAAGGCAGGAAAATTCACCCCTCCACTTT. The chain links TRBV20-1 to TRBJ1-6; no clear D gene. V was pared by 2 bases and J by 7 bases, with 9 bases between. Germline assignment: CDR1 DFQATT and CDR2 SNEGSKA (reference sequence). This CDR3 spans 13 amino acids.

This chain links TRBV4-2 with TRBJ1-4, with D possibly being TRBD1 (5 bases). V was cut by 5 bases and J by 5 bases, with 15 bases left in between. This CDR3 comprises 15 residues. Germline-derived CDR1 and CDR2 are LGHNA and YNFKEQ. This CDR3 is CASSLGEGLNEKLFF. CDR3 DNA: TGTGCCAGCAGCTTGGGTGAGGGGCTAAATGAAAAACTGTTTTTT.

The rearrangement uses TRBV7-2 and TRBJ1-3; D uncertain. From germline, CDR1 is SGHTA and CDR2 FQGNSA. The CDR3 runs to 15 residues. V lost 5 bases and J 6 bases, leaving 17 bases between the germline ends. CDR3 nucleotide sequence: TGTGCCAGCAGCCTCCGTTTACTAGCGGCAAACACCATATATTTT. This encodes CASSLRLLAANTIYF.

This clonotype occurred many times. The chain has TRBV10-3 and TRBJ1-5; D not resolved. Trimming cost V 8 bases and J 0 bases, with 5 bases left between them. The CDR3 has 12 amino acids. In germline, CDR1 is ENHRY, CDR2 SYGVKD. CDR3 in amino acids: CAISPSNQPQHF. As DNA, the CDR3 is TGTGCCATCTCCCCTAGCAATCAGCCCCAGCATTTT.

This clonotype occurred many times. This chain uses TRBV15 with TRBJ1-5; D gene unclear. The germline gives CDR1 LNHNV, CDR2 YYDKDF (reference sequence). The length of the CDR3 is 13 residues. V dropped 5 bases and J dropped 0 bases, with 5 bases sitting between them. CDR3 residues: CATSSDSNQPQHF. The CDR3 DNA is TGTGCCACCAGCTCAGATAGCAATCAGCCCCAGCATTTT. Full variable domain (outside the CDR3, taken from reference TRBV15 and TRBJ1-5): DAMVIQNPRYQVTQFGKPVTLSCSQTLNHNVMYWYQQKSSQAPKLLFHYYDKDFNNEADTPDNFQSRRPNTSFCFLDIRSPGLGDTAMYLCATSSDSNQPQHFGDGTRLSIL.

A few counts support this clonotype. The V and J genes are TRBV12-3 or TRBV12-4 and TRBJ1-1; a possible D gene is TRBD1 (6 bases). The CDR3 length is 13 residues. Trimming took 0 bases from V and 7 from J, leaving 9 bases between them. CDR3 nucleotide sequence: TGTGCCAGCAGTTTAGCACAGGGTTTTGAAGCTTTCTTT. Translated, it gives CASSLAQGFEAFF.

The chain has TRBV7-9 and TRBJ1-2; no clear D. Germline V gives CDR1 SEHNR, CDR2 FQNEAQ (reference sequence). The ends were cut back, 5 bases at V and 6 bases at J, with 16 bases in the middle. The CDR3 is 14 residues long. The CDR3 nucleotides are TGTGCCAGCAGCGTACGAATGGTCCACGATGGCTACACCTTC. As protein: CASSVRMVHDGYTF.

This chain links TRBV20-1 with TRBJ1-2; D uncertain. The germline V gene has CDR1 DFQATT and CDR2 SNEGSKA (reference sequence). Trimming stripped 2 bases from V and 3 bases from J, with 10 bases between. The CDR3 length is 13 residues. CDR3 region: CSARRYKDYGYTF. CDR3 nucleotides: TGCAGTGCTAGACGGTACAAAGACTATGGCTACACCTTC.

In this sample, this clonotype turned up many times. This chain connects TRBV7-2 to TRBJ2-2; no reliable D call. Germline V gives CDR1 SGHTA, CDR2 FQGNSA. Trimming stripped 4 bases from V and 7 bases from J, with 10 bases between. This CDR3 has 13 amino acids. The DNA for the CDR3 is TGTGCCAGCAGCTCGGAACAGAGCGGGGAGCTGTTTTTT. Translation gives CASSSEQSGELFF.

Concerning this clonotype: This may be a read error: a much more frequent sequence differs by one nucleotide. This chain connects TRBV9 to TRBJ2-5; D is ambiguous. This CDR3 is built from 15 residues. The V gene's germline CDR1 is SGDLS and CDR2 YYNGEE. The CDR3, as DNA: TGTGCCAGCAGCGTAGATGGAAGGATTCAAGAGACCCTGTACTTC. Amino acids: CASSVDGRIQETLYF.

A remark on this clonotype: Mismatch with germline at one junction end may stem from a read error. The genes are TRBV10-3 and TRBJ1-1, with D tentatively TRBD1 (5 bases). CDR3 length: 13 residues. The germline CDR1 and CDR2 sequences are ENHRY and SYGVKD. The CDR3 DNA follows: TGTGCCAGCAGTTACTCGCGAGGGGCTGAAGCTTTCTTT. This encodes CASSYSRGAEAFF.